This is a list of T cell receptor beta chains from one sample in a study of beta chain features in type 1 diabetes. TCRdb's copy holds only in-frame clones and misses some; the assay was immunoSEQ multiplex PCR. The data show about 300,000 clones, roughly 13% seen once. The sequencing input was naive CD4+ T cells from blood. The receptors were gathered from a woman aged 18 to 35 with type 1 diabetes. Both conserved end residues are trimmed from each CDR3.

V gene: TRBV18; J gene: TRBJ2-7; CDR3 length: 12; CDR3 protein: ASSPDKAGREQY
V gene: TRBV28; J gene: TRBJ1-2; CDR3 length: 11; CDR3 protein: ASKKQGADGYT
V gene: TRBV6-1; J gene: TRBJ2-1; CDR3 length: 15; CDR3 protein: ASSEVIRAGGPSEQF
V gene: TRBV7-9; J gene: TRBJ2-1; CDR3 length: 13; CDR3 protein: ASSEGRTLYNEQF
V gene: TRBV13; J gene: TRBJ1-2; CDR3 length: 18; CDR3 protein: ASSLGGATRRGRDSYGYT
V gene: TRBV15; J gene: TRBJ2-3; CDR3 length: 12; CDR3 protein: ATSRDRRGDTQY
V gene: TRBV11-2; J gene: TRBJ2-7; CDR3 length: 14; CDR3 protein: ASSLVNGGTSYEQY
V gene: TRBV5-1; J gene: TRBJ1-1; CDR3 length: 14; CDR3 protein: ASSSGTGGTNTEAF
V gene: TRBV21-1; J gene: TRBJ2-4; CDR3 length: 10; CDR3 protein: ASSKKDRVKD
V gene: TRBV28; J gene: TRBJ1-2; CDR3 length: 11; CDR3 protein: ASSGSGEHGYT
V gene: TRBV19; J gene: TRBJ1-5; CDR3 length: 13; CDR3 protein: ASSIGQGRSQPQH
V gene: TRBV5-1; J gene: TRBJ2-2; CDR3 length: 14; CDR3 protein: ASSLLGGAGPGELF
V gene: TRBV18; J gene: TRBJ1-1; CDR3 length: 14; CDR3 protein: ASSPLGEGVNTEAF
V gene: TRBV13; J gene: TRBJ2-7; CDR3 length: 14; CDR3 protein: ASKKAWREGRVEQY
V gene: TRBV7-9; J gene: TRBJ2-5; CDR3 length: 14; CDR3 protein: ASTQRGGLSQETQY
V gene: TRBV5-1; J gene: TRBJ2-1; CDR3 length: 13; CDR3 protein: ASSLDVSSYNEQF
V gene: TRBV6-1; J gene: TRBJ2-1; CDR3 length: 16; CDR3 protein: ASSDGTSGSPAYNEQF